Presented here are 3 T cell receptor beta chains from one specimen sequenced in a study of Graves' ophthalmopathy and Graves' hyperthyroidism. Amplified material comprised TCR beta CDR3 regions derived from RNA transcripts. Investigators did first-round RT-PCR with HTBI primers, then second-round multiplex PCR. TCRdb used MiXCR to reprocess the multiplex PCR reads, holding one entry per CDR3 protein. The data show some 410,000 distinct CDR3 sequences, over 20% seen once. Sequencing was performed on peripheral blood. The receptors derive from a woman aged 18-29 years with stable Graves' hyperthyroidism.

This clonotype has ten or more counts. The chain links TRBV30 to TRBJ2-7; 8 bases line up with TRBD2. This CDR3 has 14 residues. The V and J ends lost 1 base and 3 bases, in that order; junction bases with no gene match: 5. Germline V gene data show CDR1 as GTSNPN and CDR2 as SVGIG (reference sequence). DNA of the CDR3: TGTGCCTGGAGTGCCAGCGGGAGTCTCTACGAGCAGTACTTC. Protein: CAWSASGSLYEQYF.

This clonotype has ten or more counts. This chain links TRBV5-1 with TRBJ1-6, with TRBD1 as a possible D gene (5 bases). The germline V and J ends were trimmed by 0 bases and 9 bases, with 16 bases remaining between them. The germline V gene has CDR1 SGHRS and CDR2 YFSETQ. This CDR3 is 16 amino acids long. CDR3 in DNA: TGCGCCAGCAGCTTGGAAGATGGGGGGATGAGTTCACCCCTCCACTTT. Translated, it gives CASSLEDGGMSSPLHF.

This clonotype was recorded many times. The chain couples TRBV12-5 to TRBJ1-5; TRBD1 agrees at 7 bases. Germline CDR1 LGHNT, CDR2 FRNRAP. The CDR3 runs to 13 residues. The junction had 6 bases not matched to a gene; V was cut back by 6 bases and J by 7 bases. CDR3 nucleotide sequence: TGTGCTAGTGGCCGGGACAGAGGGCAGCCCCAGCATTTT. It specifies CASGRDRGQPQHF.